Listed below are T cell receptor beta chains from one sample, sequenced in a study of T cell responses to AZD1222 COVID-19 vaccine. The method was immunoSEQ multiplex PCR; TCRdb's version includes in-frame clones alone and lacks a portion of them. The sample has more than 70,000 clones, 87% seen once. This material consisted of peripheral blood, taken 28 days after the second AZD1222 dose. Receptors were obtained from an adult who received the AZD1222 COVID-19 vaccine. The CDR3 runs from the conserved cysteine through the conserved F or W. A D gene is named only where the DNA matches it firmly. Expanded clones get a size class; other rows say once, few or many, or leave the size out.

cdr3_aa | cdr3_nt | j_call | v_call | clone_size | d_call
CASSYGSGQGYEQYF | TGTGCCAGCAGTTACGGGTCGGGACAGGGCTACGAGCAGTACTTC | TRBJ2-7 | TRBV6-2/TRBV6-3 | . | TRBD1
CASTRTGNYGYTF | TGTGCCAGCACTAGGACAGGCAACTATGGCTACACCTTC | TRBJ1-2 | TRBV6-5 | . | TRBD1
CASSTQGVGEQFF | TGCGCCAGCAGCACCCAAGGCGTGGGTGAGCAGTTCTTC | TRBJ2-1 | TRBV5-1 | . | .
CASSLREGATSNSPLHF | TGTGCCAGCAGCTTAAGGGAGGGGGCGACGTCTAATTCACCCCTCCACTTT | TRBJ1-6 | TRBV7-8 | once | TRBD1
CASSSGTSGANEQFF | TGTGCCAGCAGCTCCGGGACTAGCGGGGCAAATGAGCAGTTCTTC | TRBJ2-1 | TRBV5-4 | . | TRBD2
CASSPPGPSLEEQYF | TGTGCCAGCTCACCCCCGGGACCGTCATTAGAGGAGCAGTACTTC | TRBJ2-7 | TRBV18 | . | .
CSVADGNTEAFF | TGCAGCGTTGCGGACGGGAACACTGAAGCTTTCTTT | TRBJ1-1 | TRBV29-1 | few | .
CAWRPRLYGYTF | TGTGCCTGGAGACCCAGGCTCTATGGCTACACCTTC | TRBJ1-2 | TRBV30 | . | .
CASSYPLMAEAFF | TGTGCCAGCAGTTACCCCTTGATGGCTGAAGCTTTCTTT | TRBJ1-1 | TRBV6-5 | . | .
CASSSPIRGKYGYTF | TGTGCCAGCAGTTCCCCCATTAGGGGGAAATATGGCTACACCTTC | TRBJ1-2 | TRBV27 | . | .
CASSPVGGSIIPKNIQYF | TGTGCCAGCAGCCCGGTTGGGGGGTCAATAATTCCCAAAAACATTCAGTACTTC | TRBJ2-4 | TRBV7-3 | . | .
CASSYPRSSSYNSPLHF | TGTGCCAGCAGTTACCCCAGGTCGAGCTCCTATAATTCACCCCTCCACTTT | TRBJ1-6 | TRBV6-2/TRBV6-3 | . | .
CASSLGAIPSYEQYF | TGTGCTAGCAGCTTAGGAGCTATCCCTTCCTACGAGCAGTACTTC | TRBJ2-7 | TRBV7-7 | . | .
CASRQKKGTGTNEQFF | TGTGCCAGCAGACAGAAGAAGGGGACAGGGACCAATGAGCAGTTCTTC | TRBJ2-1 | TRBV11-1 | few | TRBD1
CASSEAGSIGSPLHF | TGTGCCAGCAGTGAAGCGGGCAGCATCGGGTCACCCCTCCACTTT | TRBJ1-6 | TRBV25-1 | . | .
CASSGVGSKLNTGELFF | TGTGCCAGCAGTGGGGTCGGGAGCAAACTGAACACCGGGGAGCTGTTTTTT | TRBJ2-2 | TRBV25-1 | . | .
CASSLSVGEQYF | TGTGCCAGCAGTCTGTCTGTGGGGGAGCAGTACTTC | TRBJ2-7 | TRBV12-3/TRBV12-4 | . | .
CASSLLILGNTEAFF | TGTGCCAGCAGCTTGTTAATATTGGGGAACACTGAAGCTTTCTTT | TRBJ1-1 | TRBV7-2 | . | .
CASGLSGSTDTQYF | TGTGCTAGTGGTTTAAGCGGAAGCACAGATACGCAGTATTTT | TRBJ2-3 | TRBV12-5 | . | .
CASSYTGEEQFF | TGTGCCAGCAGTTATACAGGGGAGGAGCAGTTCTTC | TRBJ2-1 | TRBV12-3/TRBV12-4 | . | TRBD1
CAIRGTSVSYEQYF | TGTGCCATCAGGGGGACTAGCGTCTCCTACGAGCAGTACTTC | TRBJ2-7 | TRBV10-3 | . | TRBD2
CAWSVGTGRGYTF | TGTGCCTGGAGTGTAGGGACAGGGCGAGGCTACACCTTC | TRBJ1-2 | TRBV30 | . | TRBD1
CASSIQESQPQHF | TGTGCCAGTAGTATCCAGGAAAGTCAGCCCCAGCATTTT | TRBJ1-5 | TRBV19 | . | .
CASSPGEIRTNEKLFF | TGTGCCAGCAGCCCCGGAGAAATTCGCACTAATGAAAAACTGTTTTTT | TRBJ1-4 | TRBV9 | . | .
CASSDEEDYKETQYF | TGTGCCAGCAGTGACGAGGAGGACTACAAAGAGACCCAGTACTTC | TRBJ2-5 | TRBV6-1 | . | .
CASSQVDRDSGYTF | TGCGCCAGCAGCCAAGTGGACAGGGATAGTGGCTACACCTTC | TRBJ1-2 | TRBV4-3 | . | TRBD1
CASYKGNTEAFF | TGTGCCAGCTACAAGGGGAACACTGAAGCTTTCTTT | TRBJ1-1 | TRBV27 | . | .
CASSLGRGTNEKLFF | TGCGCCAGCAGCTTGGGTCGGGGAACTAATGAAAAACTGTTTTTT | TRBJ1-4 | TRBV5-1 | . | .
CASSLVSRSEAFF | TGTGCCAGCAGCTTAGTATCACGTTCTGAAGCTTTCTTT | TRBJ1-1 | TRBV11-3 | . | .
CASRAGWSTDTQYF | TGTGCCAGCAGGGCGGGGTGGAGCACAGATACGCAGTATTTT | TRBJ2-3 | TRBV6-5 | . | .
CASSEGTGGTYEQYF | TGTGCCAGTAGCGAGGGGACAGGGGGTACCTACGAGCAGTACTTC | TRBJ2-7 | TRBV19 | . | TRBD1
CSVDGPSPYNEQFF | TGCAGCGTTGACGGGCCTAGCCCGTACAATGAGCAGTTCTTC | TRBJ2-1 | TRBV29-1 | . | .
CASRGQGMNTEAFF | TGTGCCAGCAGAGGACAGGGTATGAACACTGAAGCTTTCTTT | TRBJ1-1 | TRBV2 | . | TRBD1
CASSLGGLNTEAFF | TGTGCCAGCAGCTTGGGGGGATTGAACACTGAAGCTTTCTTT | TRBJ1-1 | TRBV7-3 | . | .
CASSLQGSGGYNEQFF | TGTGCCAGCAGTTTACAAGGGAGCGGGGGGTACAATGAGCAGTTCTTC | TRBJ2-1 | TRBV27 | . | TRBD2
CASSQGAGAETQYF | TGTGCCAGCAGCCAAGGGGCGGGAGCAGAGACCCAGTACTTC | TRBJ2-5 | TRBV3-1/TRBV3-2 | few | TRBD2
CASSRVGQTNTEAFF | TGTGCCAGCTCACGGGTAGGACAGACGAACACTGAAGCTTTCTTT | TRBJ1-1 | TRBV18 | . | .
CASSLAGISQRGFTEAFF | TGTGCCAGCAGCTTAGCGGGTATCTCTCAGAGGGGCTTCACTGAAGCTTTCTTT | TRBJ1-1 | TRBV7-6 | . | .
CASTGGDGTGELFF | TGTGCCAGCACCGGGGGAGATGGCACCGGGGAGCTGTTTTTT | TRBJ2-2 | TRBV6-5 | . | .
CASSRTGYNEQFF | TGTGCCAGCAGCAGGACAGGTTACAATGAGCAGTTCTTC | TRBJ2-1 | TRBV11-1 | . | TRBD1
CSASRPPGNYGYTF | TGCAGTGCTAGTAGGCCCCCCGGGAACTATGGCTACACCTTC | TRBJ1-2 | TRBV20-1 | . | .
CASSWTRVADTQYF | TGTGCCAGCAGCTGGACAAGGGTCGCAGATACGCAGTATTTT | TRBJ2-3 | TRBV7-6 | few | .
CASSEVYTGGNTIYF | TGTGCCAGCAGTGAAGTGTATACAGGTGGAAACACCATATATTTT | TRBJ1-3 | TRBV6-1 | . | .
CASSLQAGGNTGELFF | TGTGCCAGCAGCTTACAAGCGGGAGGCAACACCGGGGAGCTGTTTTTT | TRBJ2-2 | TRBV7-3 | . | TRBD2
CASSLEEGDNEQFF | TGTGCCAGCAGCCTTGAGGAAGGGGACAATGAGCAGTTCTTC | TRBJ2-1 | TRBV6-5 | . | .
CASSEAKTGRNNSPLHF | TGCGCCAGCAGTGAGGCAAAGACAGGAAGAAATAATTCACCCCTCCACTTT | TRBJ1-6 | TRBV10-2 | . | .
CASTNTAGNTIYF | TGTGCCAGCACAAACACAGCCGGAAACACCATATATTTT | TRBJ1-3 | TRBV27 | . | .
CASSLDGNSGNTIYF | TGTGCCAGCAGCCTCGACGGGAACTCTGGAAACACCATATATTTT | TRBJ1-3 | TRBV7-8 | few | .
CASRPDRGRSYEQYF | TGTGCCAGCAGGCCTGACAGAGGAAGGTCCTACGAGCAGTACTTC | TRBJ2-7 | TRBV7-3 | . | .
CASTPGPSYGYTF | TGTGCCAGCACCCCCGGGCCCAGCTATGGCTACACCTTC | TRBJ1-2 | TRBV6-5 | . | .
CASSQDQFEQYF | TGTGCCAGCAGCCAAGATCAGTTCGAGCAGTACTTC | TRBJ2-7 | TRBV14 | . | .
CASSLGTAKNTEAFF | TGTGCCAGCAGCCTAGGGACAGCGAAAAACACTGAAGCTTTCTTT | TRBJ1-1 | TRBV4-2 | . | TRBD1
CASSSPPGQRETQYF | TGTGCCAGCAGCTCACCGCCGGGACAGAGGGAGACCCAGTACTTC | TRBJ2-5 | TRBV7-9 | . | TRBD1
CASSLSGGTEAFF | TGTGCCAGCAGCTTATCAGGGGGCACTGAAGCTTTCTTT | TRBJ1-1 | TRBV7-2 | . | TRBD1
CASSIREKGTPTTNEKLFF | TGTGCCAGTAGTATTCGGGAAAAGGGGACACCCACAACTAATGAAAAACTGTTTTTT | TRBJ1-4 | TRBV19 | few | .